The source of this TCR beta chain is a study of T cell changes during pregnancy in multiple sclerosis (dated by TCRdb to between 2017 and 2020). Background for the entire study: In women with multiple sclerosis, the researchers looked at how the T cell repertoire shifted as pregnancy progressed.

Taken from the germline V gene (reference sequence), the CDR1 and CDR2 loops are GTSNPN and SVGIG. From cysteine to phenylalanine, the CDR3 is 16 amino acids long. The CDR3 DNA has 48 bases and is translated from base 1. From V the trimming removes 0 bases and from J it removes 6 bases, while the gene matches leave 6 bases of the junction unaccounted for. Points on this clone: What antigen it recognizes has not been identified. The record has no base qualities; no much larger clone is one base away.

The receptor library was made with the immunoSEQ multiplex PCR assay. TCRdb holds this immuneACCESS table with in-frame rearrangements only. Some clones are missing; in checked studies, unresolved V genes explain under half, and the rest has no known cause. Across this sample there are under 30,000 clones, with 80% to 90% seen only once. The top ten constitute 6.5% to 7% of the sample. The sequencing here drew on CD8+ T cells from peripheral blood mononuclear cells, taken in the second trimester of pregnancy. The rearranged segments are TRBV30 and TRBJ2-1; the central 12 bases match TRBD2. The sequence was collected from a female donor with multiple sclerosis, enrolled in a pregnancy study. CDR3 loop: CAWSVQGLAGFNEQFF. The bases read TGTGCCTGGAGTGTACAAGGACTAGCGGGGTTCAATGAGCAGTTCTTC.